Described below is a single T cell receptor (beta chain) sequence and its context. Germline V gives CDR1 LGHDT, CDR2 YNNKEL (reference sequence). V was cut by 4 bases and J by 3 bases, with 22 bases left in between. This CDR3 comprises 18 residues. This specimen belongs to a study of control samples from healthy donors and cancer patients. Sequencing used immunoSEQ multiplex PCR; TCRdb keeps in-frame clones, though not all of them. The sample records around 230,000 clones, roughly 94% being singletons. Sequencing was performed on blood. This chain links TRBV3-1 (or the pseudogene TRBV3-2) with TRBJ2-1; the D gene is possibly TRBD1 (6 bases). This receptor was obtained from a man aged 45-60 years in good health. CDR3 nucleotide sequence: TGTGCCAGCAGCCCTGCCTCCCCACAGGGTGAGTTCTACAATGAGCAGTTCTTC. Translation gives CASSPASPQGEFYNEQFF.